This T cell receptor (beta chain) stems from a study of blood T cell repertoires in COVID-19. Across the whole study: PBMCs, B-cell-depleted T cells, or T cells were the source of the cDNA or gDNA that made up the material.

Source study methods: Estimation of nucleated cell counts was performed using reference gene primer amplification. Sequencing was performed with immunoSEQ multiplex PCR; in TCRdb, only in-frame clones are kept and a portion is missing. The DNA was the basis for D and trimming; V, J and clone size are from that table. Of over 200,000 clones listed, 75% to 90% are singletons. Cohort placement rested on clinical history that participants reported themselves. The CDR3 runs to 12 residues. With 6 bases removed from V and 3 bases from J, the gap between germline ends came to 8 bases. The source is a woman aged 25 to 39 who had been exposed to COVID-19. V is TRBV12-3 or TRBV12-4 and J is TRBJ1-1, with D unclear. What was sequenced was PBMCs or T cells enriched from blood (not recorded which). CDR3 sequence (DNA): TGTGCCAGCAGAGACACTTACACTGAAGCTTTCTTT. Protein sequence: CASRDTYTEAFF.